The TCR beta chain under discussion was sequenced for a study of cytomegalovirus exposure and HLA in healthy donors. Amplification used 60 Vbeta primers and 13 Jbeta primers. Produced via immunoSEQ multiplex PCR; TCRdb's table is partial and in-frame only. The data show 75,000 to 100,000 clones, roughly four fifths seen once. Donors sampled were nominally healthy, though unrecorded immune exposures were likely. Overall study results and limits: A classifier reportedly called cytomegalovirus status with high sensitivity and specificity.

With regard to this clone: Antigen: not known.

This receptor was obtained from a man aged 25 to 40 in good health and CMV-seronegative. The sample was PBMCs.

CDR3 DNA sequence: TGTGCCAGCAGTGACCCAGCAGGCCGAAACAATGAGCAGTTCTTC. Translated: CASSDPAGRNNEQFF. This sequence joins TRBV25-1 and TRBJ2-1; D gene uncertain. The V gene lost 3 bases and the J gene lost 5 bases, with 14 bases spanning the gap. The CDR3 runs to 15 residues. CDR1 MGHDK and CDR2 SYGVNS come from the germline V gene.